This record covers a single T cell receptor beta chain. Its target is unknown. The sample comes from a study of T cell responses to AZD1222 COVID-19 vaccine. The data were produced by immunoSEQ multiplex PCR, yet TCRdb's version contains in-frame clones alone and is incomplete. The sample has approximately 100,000 clones, 91% seen once. The study's findings and limits: Females outnumbered males among donors, who were mostly white British; clonal diversity was possibly underestimated. Nearly half of unique spike-specific TCRs reportedly avoided B.1.351 and B.1.1.7 mutated regions.

J lost 3 bases, V lost 8 bases, and 10 bases had no gene match. The CDR3 sequence is 15 residues long. Germline lookup yields CDR1 MNHEY and CDR2 SVGAGI. This material consisted of peripheral blood, taken on day 0 of AZD1222 vaccination. V is TRBV6-5 and J is TRBJ2-7, with TRBD1 matching 10 bases. The clonotype was recovered from an adult in good health. CDR3 in amino acids: CASDRGQGSIYEQYF. CDR3 nucleotide sequence: TGTGCCAGCGACCGGGGACAGGGGTCGATCTACGAGCAGTACTTC.